This TCR beta chain was captured in a study of T-cell reconstitution after alpha-beta-depleted transplantation in children. Study results and caveats: Where alpha-beta T cells came from about two months after transplant was reportedly several hundred expanded graft clones. The main origin of T-cell counts and diversity one year after transplant was newly produced T cells. Elevated TCRbeta diversity at day 60 was traced, in some patients, to surviving recipient T cells and thymic progenitors.

Concerning this clonotype itself: No antigen is known for it. Being one base from a much bigger clone, this may be a read error.

Unique molecular identifiers were built into the TCRbeta library. TCRdb independently ran MiXCR on the PCR reads; one entry per CDR3 protein. Here the sample spans 580,000 or so distinct CDR3 sequences, roughly 23% being singletons. The sequenced sample was PBMCs, mostly from graft donor cells, obtained 360 days after TCRalphabeta/CD19-depleted stem cell transplant. This clonotype originated in a boy under three years old who had a stem cell transplant for acute myeloid leukemia, so the T cells may come from the graft donor.

The CDR3 DNA is TGCAGCGTTGAAGACAGGGGGCTCGAGACCGGGGCGCTGTTTTTT. The encoded protein is CSVEDRGLETGALFF. J is TRBJ2-2 and V is TRBV29-1, with 8 bases fitting TRBD1. Germline V gives CDR1 SQVTM, CDR2 ANQGSEA. The length of the CDR3 is 15 residues.